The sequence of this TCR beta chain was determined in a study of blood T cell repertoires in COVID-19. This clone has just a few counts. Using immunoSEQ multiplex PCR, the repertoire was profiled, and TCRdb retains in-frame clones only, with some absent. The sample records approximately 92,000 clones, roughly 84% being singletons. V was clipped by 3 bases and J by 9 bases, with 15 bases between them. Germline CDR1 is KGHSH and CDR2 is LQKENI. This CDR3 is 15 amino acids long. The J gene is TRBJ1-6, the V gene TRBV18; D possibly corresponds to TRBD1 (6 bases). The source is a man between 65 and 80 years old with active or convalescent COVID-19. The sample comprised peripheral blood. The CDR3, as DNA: TGTGCCAGCTCACCTAGTCAGGGGCATGGTTCACCCCTCCACTTT. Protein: CASSPSQGHGSPLHF. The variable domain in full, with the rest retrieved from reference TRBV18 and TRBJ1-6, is NAGVMQNPRHLVRRRGQEARLRCSPMKGHSHVYWYRQLPEEGLKFMVYLQKENIIDESGMPKERFSAEFPKEGPSILRIQQVVRGDSAAYFCASSPSQGHGSPLHFGNGTRLTVT.